This T cell receptor beta chain was identified during a study of PD-1 blockade in classical Hodgkin lymphoma. A note on this clone: A junction end diverges from the germline sequence, so it may reflect a read error.

Every single patient, without exception, relapsed after autologous stem cell transplantation, and brentuximab vedotin exposure varied. The data were produced by immunoSEQ multiplex PCR, yet TCRdb's version contains in-frame clones alone and is incomplete. The data contain just under 100,000 clones, roughly 88% of them singletons. CDR1 and CDR2 (germline): SNHLY, FYNNEI. CDR3 size: 9 residues. Sample: peripheral blood mononuclear cells (PBMCs), taken at baseline. The clonotype was recovered from a human donor with classical Hodgkin lymphoma. The genes are TRBV2 and TRBJ2-1; D uncertain. CDR3: CASGEEQFF. The CDR3 DNA follows: TGTGCCAGCGGTGAGGAGCAGTTCTTC.